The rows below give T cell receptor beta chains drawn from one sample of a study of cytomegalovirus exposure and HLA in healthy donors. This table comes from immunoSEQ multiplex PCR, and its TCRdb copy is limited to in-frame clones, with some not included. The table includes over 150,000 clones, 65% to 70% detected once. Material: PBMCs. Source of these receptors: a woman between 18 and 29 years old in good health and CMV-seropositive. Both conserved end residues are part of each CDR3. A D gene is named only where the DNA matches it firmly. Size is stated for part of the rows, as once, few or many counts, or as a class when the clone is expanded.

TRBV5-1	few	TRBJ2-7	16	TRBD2	CASSLAGTSGSGEQYF	TGCGCCAGCAGCTTGGCCGGGACTAGCGGGAGTGGCGAGCAGTACTTC
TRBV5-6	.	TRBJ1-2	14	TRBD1	CASSLGWDRDGYTF	TGTGCCAGCAGCTTGGGCTGGGACAGGGATGGCTACACCTTC
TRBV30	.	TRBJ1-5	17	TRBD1	CAWSLGDRGRGNQPQHF	TGTGCCTGGAGTTTAGGCGACAGGGGCAGGGGCAATCAGCCCCAGCATTTT
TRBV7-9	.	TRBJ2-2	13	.	CASSLPRSGELFF	TGTGCCAGCAGCTTACCTAGGTCGGGGGAGCTGTTTTTT
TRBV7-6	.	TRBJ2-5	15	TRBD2	CASSLGTSGQETQYF	TGTGCCAGCAGCCTTGGGACTAGCGGCCAAGAGACCCAGTACTTC
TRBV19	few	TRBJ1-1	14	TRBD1	CASSTGTGNTEAFF	TGTGCCAGTAGTACCGGGACAGGGAACACTGAAGCTTTCTTT
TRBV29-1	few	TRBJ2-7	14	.	CSVEDTGSSYEQYF	TGCAGCGTTGAAGACACAGGGAGCTCCTACGAGCAGTACTTC
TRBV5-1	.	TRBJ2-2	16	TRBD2	CASSPGLAGARGELFF	TGCGCCAGCAGCCCCGGACTAGCGGGGGCCAGGGGGGAGCTGTTTTTT
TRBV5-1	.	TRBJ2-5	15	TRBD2	CASSWGLAGVETQYF	TGCGCCAGCAGCTGGGGACTAGCGGGAGTTGAGACCCAGTACTTC
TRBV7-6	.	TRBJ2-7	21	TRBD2	CASSLAFKAGGPNYGTYEQYF	TGTGCCAGCAGCTTAGCATTCAAAGCGGGAGGGCCCAATTACGGGACCTACGAGCAGTACTTC
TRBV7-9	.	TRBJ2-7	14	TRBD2	CASDTGGSSHEQYF	TGTGCCAGCGACACTGGCGGGAGTTCCCACGAGCAGTACTTC
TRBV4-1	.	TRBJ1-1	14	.	CASSHSAGKPEAFF	TGCGCCAGCAGCCATTCTGCAGGGAAGCCTGAAGCTTTCTTT
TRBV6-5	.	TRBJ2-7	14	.	CASSKRQHSYEQYF	TGTGCCAGCAGTAAACGACAGCACTCCTACGAGCAGTACTTC
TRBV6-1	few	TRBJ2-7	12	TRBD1	CASSLQGDEQYF	TGTGCCAGCAGTCTACAGGGGGACGAGCAGTACTTC
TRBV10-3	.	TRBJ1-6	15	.	CAISESMTVNSPLHF	TGTGCCATCAGTGAGTCGATGACAGTTAATTCACCCCTCCACTTT
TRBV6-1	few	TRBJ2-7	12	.	CASSLQGYEQYF	TGTGCCAGCAGCCTACAGGGTTACGAGCAGTACTTC
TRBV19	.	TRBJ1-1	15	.	CASSPRTYLNTEAFF	TGTGCCAGTAGTCCACGGACTTACTTGAACACTGAAGCTTTCTTT
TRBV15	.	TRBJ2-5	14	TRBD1	CATSGGQGGETQYF	TGTGCCACCAGCGGCGGACAGGGTGGCGAGACCCAGTACTTC
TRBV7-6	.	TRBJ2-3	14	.	CASSLSPLTGTQYF	TGTGCCAGCAGCTTATCCCCCTTGACAGGAACGCAGTATTTT
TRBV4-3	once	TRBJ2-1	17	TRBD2	CASSQDLGGAPYNGQFF	TGCGCCAGCAGCCAAGATCTCGGGGGGGCCCCCTACAATGGGCAGTTCTTC
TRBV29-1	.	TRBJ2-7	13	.	CSVVLEPLREQYF	TGCAGCGTTGTACTAGAGCCCCTCCGCGAGCAGTACTTC
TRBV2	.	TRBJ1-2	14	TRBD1	CASSQQGAYYGYTF	TGTGCCAGCAGCCAGCAGGGGGCGTACTATGGCTACACCTTC
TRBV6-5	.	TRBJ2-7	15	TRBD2	CASSYSTSGAYEQYF	TGTGCCAGCAGTTACTCGACTAGCGGGGCCTACGAGCAGTACTTC
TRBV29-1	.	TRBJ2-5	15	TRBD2	CSVGNSGITKETQYF	TGCAGCGTTGGGAATAGCGGGATCACCAAAGAGACCCAGTACTTC
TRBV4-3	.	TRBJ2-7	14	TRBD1	CASSFRDRAHEQYF	TGCGCCAGCAGCTTCCGGGACAGGGCTCACGAGCAGTACTTC
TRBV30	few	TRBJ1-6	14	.	CAWSVTVYNSPLHF	TGTGCCTGGAGTGTGACAGTCTATAATTCACCCCTCCACTTT
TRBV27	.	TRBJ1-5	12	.	CASSLSAGPQHF	TGTGCCAGCAGTTTATCGGCAGGCCCCCAGCATTTT
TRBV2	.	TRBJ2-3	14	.	CASSPHLSTDTQYF	TGTGCCAGCAGTCCGCACCTAAGCACAGATACGCAGTATTTT
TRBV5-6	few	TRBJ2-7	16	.	CASSRTGFSVSYEQYF	TGTGCCAGCAGCCGTACGGGGTTTAGCGTTTCCTACGAGCAGTACTTC
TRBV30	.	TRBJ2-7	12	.	CAWSVSGYEQYF	TGTGCCTGGAGTGTATCAGGCTACGAGCAGTACTTC
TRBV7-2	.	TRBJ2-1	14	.	CASSLGSSYNEQFF	TGTGCCAGCAGCTTAGGTTCTAGCTACAATGAGCAGTTCTTC
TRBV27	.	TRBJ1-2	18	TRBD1	CASRRPTGTVRGNYGYTF	TGTGCCAGCAGGCGCCCGACAGGGACCGTCCGGGGAAACTATGGCTACACCTTC
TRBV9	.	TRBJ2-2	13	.	CASSVAYTGELFF	TGTGCCAGCAGCGTAGCTTACACCGGGGAGCTGTTTTTT
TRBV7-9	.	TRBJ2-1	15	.	CASSPWTISYNEQFF	TGTGCCAGCAGCCCTTGGACTATTTCCTACAATGAGCAGTTCTTC
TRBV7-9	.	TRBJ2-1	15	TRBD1	CASSPWDRGPNEQFF	TGTGCCAGCAGCCCTTGGGACAGGGGGCCGAATGAGCAGTTCTTC
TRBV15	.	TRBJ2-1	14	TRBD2	CATSRELTSVEQFF	TGTGCCACCAGCAGAGAACTTACTAGCGTTGAGCAGTTCTTC
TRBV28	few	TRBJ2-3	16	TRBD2	CASRGGSGKITDTQYF	TGTGCCAGCAGGGGGGGGAGCGGGAAAATCACAGATACGCAGTATTTT
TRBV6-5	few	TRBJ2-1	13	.	CASSYTGWNEQFF	TGTGCCAGCAGTTACACAGGGTGGAATGAGCAGTTCTTC
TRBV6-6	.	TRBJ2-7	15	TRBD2	CASSYPSGTTYEQYF	TGTGCCAGCAGTTACCCCAGCGGGACTACCTACGAGCAGTACTTC
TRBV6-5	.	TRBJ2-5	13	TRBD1	CASSYDRGETQYF	TGTGCCAGCAGTTACGACAGGGGAGAGACCCAGTACTTC